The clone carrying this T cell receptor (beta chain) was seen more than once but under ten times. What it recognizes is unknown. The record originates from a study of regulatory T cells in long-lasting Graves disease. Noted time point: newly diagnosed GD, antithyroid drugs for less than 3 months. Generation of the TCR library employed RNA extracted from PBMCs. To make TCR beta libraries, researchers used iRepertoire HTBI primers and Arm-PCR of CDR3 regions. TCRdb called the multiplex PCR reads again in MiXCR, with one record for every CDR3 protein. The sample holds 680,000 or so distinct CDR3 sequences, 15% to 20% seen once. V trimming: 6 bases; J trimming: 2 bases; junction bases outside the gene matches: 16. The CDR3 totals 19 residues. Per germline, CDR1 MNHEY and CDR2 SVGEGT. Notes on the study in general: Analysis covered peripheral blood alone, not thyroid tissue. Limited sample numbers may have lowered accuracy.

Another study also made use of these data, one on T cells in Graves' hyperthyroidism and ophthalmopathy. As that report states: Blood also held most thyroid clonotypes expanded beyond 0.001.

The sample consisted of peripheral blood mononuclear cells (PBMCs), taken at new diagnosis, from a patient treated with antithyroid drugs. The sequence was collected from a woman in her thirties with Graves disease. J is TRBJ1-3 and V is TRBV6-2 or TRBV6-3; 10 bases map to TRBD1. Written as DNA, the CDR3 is TGTGCCAGCAGGCAGAAGTTCGGGACAGGGGACTTGCCTGGAAACACCATATATTTT. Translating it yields CASRQKFGTGDLPGNTIYF.